Described below is a single TCR beta chain sequence and its context. Its antigen is not known. From whole blood, total RNA was isolated without any sorting of T cells. The data are from a study of monozygotic twins with inflammatory bowel disease. Study findings and constraints: A single strong clonotype or signal linked to IBD was not supported.

For every TCR library, about 3,500 ng of total RNA was used. TCRdb processed the 5' RACE reads again and assigns one entry to each CDR3 protein, with no DNA. This table holds 200,000 to 250,000 distinct CDR3 sequences. The sample comprised blood. This receptor was taken from a human donor with ulcerative colitis or Crohn's disease, or a healthy co-twin of an affected twin (not recorded which).

This CDR3 is CASSLVWDQETQYF. The chain is built from TRBV5-1 and TRBJ2-5. This CDR3 has 14 residues. Germline V gene sequence: CDR1 SGHRS, CDR2 YFSETQ.